These 23 T cell receptor beta chains were all obtained from the same sample, sequenced in a study of T cells in Graves' hyperthyroidism and ophthalmopathy (dated by TCRdb to between 2018 and 2021). Libraries were made using multiplex PCR. Sequencing was performed on an Illumina HiSeq 2000. TCR beta CDR3 regions were amplified from RNA transcripts. The first round of RT-PCR for the TCR CDR3 was performed with the HTBI primer set and the Qiagen OneStep RT-PCR kit. The public sequencing data were trimmed at Q25 with fastp and processed into clonotypes with MiXCR by TCRdb, which kept only in-frame beta chains. All rows with the same CDR3 protein become a single entry with the most common DNA and genes. For this sample there are some 300,000 distinct CDR3 sequences; 13% appear just once. The top ten clonotypes cover around 7.9% of the sample. Sequencing used blood. Receptor source: a young woman with Graves' hyperthyroidism that later progressed to Graves' ophthalmopathy.

This clonotype was seen many times. The chain recombines TRBV7-2 with TRBJ2-1, with D unresolved. V lost 2 bases and J 4 bases, leaving 12 bases between the germline ends. The CDR3 loop spans 15 amino acids. Germline V lookup: CDR1 SGHTA, CDR2 FQGNSA. The CDR3 DNA reads as TGTGCCAGCAGCTTAAGGGCGACCCATTACAATGAGCAGTTCTTC. It codes for CASSLRATHYNEQFF.

This clonotype was seen ten or more times. The V gene is TRBV18, the J gene TRBJ2-2; D gene uncertain. From germline, CDR1 is KGHSH and CDR2 LQKENI. The CDR3 is 14 amino acids. V was clipped by 3 bases and J by 7 bases, with 12 bases between them. DNA of the CDR3: TGTGCCAGCTCACCGCGGCCCGGCTTCGGGGAGCTGTTTTTT. Amino acids: CASSPRPGFGELFF. Using reference TRBV18 and TRBJ2-2 for the parts outside the CDR3, the full variable domain is NAGVMQNPRHLVRRRGQEARLRCSPMKGHSHVYWYRQLPEEGLKFMVYLQKENIIDESGMPKERFSAEFPKEGPSILRIQQVVRGDSAAYFCASSPRPGFGELFFGEGSRLTVL.

This clonotype was seen only once. The chain recombines TRBV29-1 with TRBJ2-3, with 10 bases matching TRBD2. The V gene's germline CDR1 is SQVTM and CDR2 ANQGSEA. The CDR3 is made up of 16 amino acids. The ends lost 1 base at V and 4 bases at J; junction bases unmatched: 8. CDR3 bases: TGCAGCGTTGAAGGGGCTAGCGGGAGCGAGGCAGATACGCAGTATTTT. This encodes CSVEGASGSEADTQYF.

This clonotype was observed many times. This chain connects TRBV9 to TRBJ2-5, with D uncertain. The CDR3 extends over 13 amino acids. V was shortened by 6 bases and J by 5 bases, with 14 bases between the two germline ends. Germline V gives CDR1 SGDLS, CDR2 YYNGEE. CDR3 nucleotide sequence: TGTGCCAGCACCGAGTTGGATATGGAGACCCAGTACTTC. Translation: CASTELDMETQYF.

With respect to this clonotype: A much larger clone differs by one base, so this may be a read error. The J gene is TRBJ2-7, the V gene TRBV27; 9 bases align to TRBD2. Germline CDR1 is MNHEY and CDR2 is SMNVEV (reference sequence). V shed 5 bases, J shed 0 bases, and the junction held 8 bases outside the gene matches. The CDR3 sequence is 16 residues long. Here the CDR3 DNA reads TGTGCCAGCAGTCCCCGTAGCGGGAGAGGCTCCTACGAGCAGTACTTC. Its translation is CASSPRSGRGSYEQYF.

This clonotype was seen repeatedly, ten times or more. V is TRBV4-2 and J is TRBJ2-7, with 7 bases identical to TRBD1. Germline V gives CDR1 LGHNA, CDR2 YNFKEQ. V lost 0 bases and J lost 4; bases outside the gene matches: 3. The CDR3 consists of 14 residues. The DNA for the CDR3 is TGTGCCAGCAGCCAAGAGGGACAGAAATACGAGCAGTACTTC. Amino acids: CASSQEGQKYEQYF.

The table lists this clonotype with many counts. This chain connects TRBV6-7 to TRBJ2-7; TRBD1 matches 11 bases. TRBV6-7 is identified as an open reading frame with a role that is uncertain. Trimming cost V 7 bases and J 4 bases; bases outside gene matches: 9. The CDR3 consists of 15 residues. CDR3 residues: CASKRGDRGIYEQYF. The CDR3 nucleotides read TGTGCCAGCAAGAGAGGGGACAGGGGGATATACGAGCAGTACTTC.

This clonotype was detected ten times or more. The J gene is TRBJ1-6, the V gene TRBV7-2, with TRBD1 as a possible D gene (5 bases). Germline V lookup: CDR1 SGHTA, CDR2 FQGNSA. This CDR3 comprises 15 residues. The V and J ends lost 3 bases and 6 bases respectively, with 12 bases between them. The CDR3 region is CASSFLFRANSPLHF. DNA for the CDR3: TGTGCCAGCAGCTTTTTGTTCAGGGCTAATTCACCCCTCCACTTT.

The CDR3 sequence: CASSYGASEAFF. Written as DNA, the CDR3 is TGTGCCAGCAGTTATGGGGCCTCTGAAGCTTTCTTT. The rearrangement links TRBV28 to TRBJ1-1; D may be TRBD1 (5 bases). V dropped 4 bases and J dropped 6 bases, with 9 bases sitting between them. The CDR3 is made up of 12 amino acids. The germline V gene encodes CDR1 MDHEN and CDR2 SYDVKM. The variable domain in full, completed from reference TRBV28 and TRBJ1-1, reads DVKVTQSSRYLVKRTGEKVFLECVQDMDHENMFWYRQDPGLGLRLIYFSYDVKMKEKGDIPEGYSVSREKKERFSLILESASTNQTSMYLCASSYGASEAFFGQGTRLTVV.

The CDR3 nucleotides read TGCGCCAGCAGCTTGGAAAGGGCTGCTGGAAACACCATATATTTT. Translation: CASSLERAAGNTIYF. V is TRBV5-1 and J is TRBJ1-3; D unresolved. This CDR3 is 15 amino acids long. V was cut by 0 bases and J by 2 bases, with 9 bases left in between. Per the germline V gene, CDR1 is SGHRS and CDR2 is YFSETQ.

The chain carries TRBV5-6 and TRBJ1-4, with TRBD1 matching 9 bases. The trim removed 3 bases at V and 0 bases at J, leaving 3 bases unmatched. Looked up from germline, CDR1 is SGHDT and CDR2 is YYEEEE. The CDR3 is 16 residues long. The DNA of the CDR3 is TGTGCCAGCAGCTGGGGACAGGGTGCAACTAATGAAAAACTGTTTTTT. Protein product: CASSWGQGATNEKLFF.

This clonotype occurred a few times. The V gene is TRBV6-2 or TRBV6-3, the J gene TRBJ2-2; D remains ambiguous. Trimming took off 8 bases at V and 1 base at J, with 11 bases between the two ends. CDR1 MNHEY and CDR2 SVGEGT come from the germline V gene. This CDR3 region has 14 residues. CDR3 in DNA: TGTGCCAGCCGACGGCCCATGAACACCGGGGAGCTGTTTTTT. Protein: CASRRPMNTGELFF.

This clonotype has a count of ten or more. This rearrangement joins TRBV7-2 to TRBJ2-3; D not resolved. This CDR3 has 12 residues. Germline V CDR1 and CDR2: SGHTA, FQGNSA. The germline V and J ends were trimmed by 3 bases and 1 base, with 2 bases remaining between them. The CDR3 is CASSFRTDTQYF. Here the CDR3 DNA reads TGTGCCAGCAGCTTCCGCACAGATACGCAGTATTTT.

About this clonotype itself: A read error is possible here, since a much larger clone lies one base away. V is TRBV28 and J is TRBJ2-7; a possible D gene is TRBD1 (6 bases). The germline V gene encodes CDR1 MDHEN and CDR2 SYDVKM. Trimming pared 5 bases from V and 2 bases from J, leaving 13 bases between. The CDR3 runs 14 residues. CDR3 amino acids: CASSLPTGTYEQYF. The DNA for the CDR3 is TGTGCCAGCAGTCTCCCTACAGGGACCTACGAGCAGTACTTC. Complete variable domain (other parts from reference TRBV28 and TRBJ2-7): DVKVTQSSRYLVKRTGEKVFLECVQDMDHENMFWYRQDPGLGLRLIYFSYDVKMKEKGDIPEGYSVSREKKERFSLILESASTNQTSMYLCASSLPTGTYEQYFGPGTRLTVT.

The table lists this clonotype with many counts. The chain combines TRBV13 with TRBJ1-4; 8 bases align to TRBD1. Trimming at V came to 5 bases and at J to 0 bases, leaving 11 bases not matched to a gene. This CDR3 region has 18 residues. Germline-derived CDR1 and CDR2 are PRHDT and FYEKMQ (reference sequence). In DNA, the CDR3 is TGTGCCAGCAGCCCTCCGGACAGGGACCCTCCAACTAATGAAAAACTGTTTTTT. It translates to CASSPPDRDPPTNEKLFF.

The genes are TRBV20-1 and TRBJ1-6, with 7 bases lining up with TRBD1. CDR3 length: 14 amino acids. Trimming at V came to 6 bases and at J to 6 bases, leaving 8 bases not matched to a gene. Germline CDR1 and CDR2: DFQATT and SNEGSKA (reference sequence). CDR3 amino acids: CSAQGTVRNSPLHF. The CDR3 coding sequence is TGCAGTGCCCAGGGGACAGTCCGTAATTCACCCCTCCACTTT.

As for this clonotype: Sequence at one end of the junction differs from germline and may be a read error. J is TRBJ2-2 and V is TRBV7-7; the match to TRBD2 covers 7 bases. Germline V gene data show CDR1 as SSHAT and CDR2 as FNYEAQ (reference sequence). This CDR3 contains 14 residues. CDR3 DNA sequence: TGTGCTAGCAGCCCAAGAGGGAGGGGCGGGGAGCTGTTTTTT. Amino acid sequence: CASSPRGRGGELFF.

This clonotype was seen a few times. A much bigger clone sits one base away, suggesting this may be a read error. V and J are TRBV3-1 and TRBJ1-4; D is unresolved. The CDR3 totals 14 residues. CDR1 and CDR2 from the germline V gene are LGHDT and YNNKEL (reference sequence). The CDR3 region has the DNA TGTGCCAGCAGACGTGGACCCTCTAATGAAAAACTGGTTTTT. It translates to CASRRGPSNEKLVF.

This clonotype turned up a few times. CDR3 amino acids: CASSSSVSSYNSPLHF. The CDR3 bases are TGTGCCAGCAGCTCCTCGGTGAGCTCCTATAATTCACCCCTCCACTTT. J is TRBJ1-6 and V is TRBV7-6, with no clear D. The V gene's germline CDR1 is SGHVS and CDR2 FNYEAQ. The CDR3 consists of 16 residues. V was cut by 4 bases and J by 0 bases, with 10 bases left in between. Together with reference TRBV7-6 and TRBJ1-6, the CDR3 gives the full variable domain: GAGVSQSPRYKVTKRGQDVALRCDPISGHVSLYWYRQALGQGPEFLTYFNYEAQQDKSGLPNDRFSAERPEGSISTLTIQRTEQRDSAMYRCASSSSVSSYNSPLHFGNGTRLTVT.

This clonotype was seen repeatedly, ten times or more. The chain joins TRBV28 to TRBJ2-2; 10 bases fit TRBD2. After removal of 5 bases from V and 7 bases from J, the junction contained 7 bases not matched to a gene. The V gene's germline CDR1 is MDHEN and CDR2 SYDVKM. The CDR3 has 15 residues. The CDR3 loop reads CASSKIAGGHGELFF. CDR3 nucleotide sequence: TGTGCCAGCAGTAAGATAGCGGGAGGTCACGGGGAGCTGTTTTTT.

V gene TRBV4-1 combines with J gene TRBJ2-1; the D gene is possibly TRBD2 (6 bases). This CDR3 is 14 amino acids long. V lost 11 bases and J lost 8, with 22 bases in between. From germline, CDR1 is MGHRA and CDR2 YSYEKL. In nucleotides, the CDR3 is TGCGCCTCCGACCGGGACTCCCTTTACGATGAGCAGTTCTTC. Its translation: CASDRDSLYDEQFF.

Ten or more counts support this clonotype. This chain links TRBV29-1 with TRBJ2-3, with unresolved D. Trimming took 4 bases from V and 0 from J, leaving 8 bases between them. The CDR3 totals 13 residues. Per the germline V gene, CDR1 is SQVTM and CDR2 is ANQGSEA. The CDR3, as DNA: TGCAGCGTTGCGTCGGACAGCACAGATACGCAGTATTTT. It encodes CSVASDSTDTQYF.

This clonotype was observed many times. The gene calls are TRBV6-1 and TRBJ2-1; D possibly corresponds to TRBD1 (6 bases). With 6 bases removed from V and 0 bases from J, the gap between germline ends came to 9 bases. CDR3 length equals 14 residues. CDR1 and CDR2 (germline): MNHNS, SASEGT. CDR3 DNA sequence: TGTGCCAGCAGATGGACAGCCTCCTACAATGAGCAGTTCTTC. Translating gives CASRWTASYNEQFF.